What follows describes a single TCR beta chain. The protocol was immunoSEQ multiplex PCR, while the TCRdb copy is restricted to in-frame clones and leaves out a portion. This table has about 98,000 clones, 79% appearing once. This sample is drawn from a study of control samples from healthy donors and cancer patients. This clonotype was obtained from a woman aged 25-40 years in good health. The sample comprised blood.

The CDR3 DNA reads TGTGCCAGCTCGATTCAGACAGGGGGCTTGAACACTGAAGCTTTCTTT. Translation gives CASSIQTGGLNTEAFF. V usage is TRBV18 and J usage is TRBJ1-1; 10 nucleotides align to TRBD1. This CDR3 region has 16 residues. After removal of 6 bases from V and 0 bases from J, the junction contained 7 bases not matched to a gene. Germline lookup yields CDR1 KGHSH and CDR2 LQKENI.